This TCR beta chain was profiled in a study of T cell changes during pregnancy in multiple sclerosis. Sequencing used immunoSEQ multiplex PCR; TCRdb keeps in-frame clones, though not all of them. The table lists fewer than 85,000 clones, around 90% of them singletons. CDR3 size: 15 residues. Looked up from germline, CDR1 is SQVTM and CDR2 is ANQGSEA. The V segment lost 4 bases and the J segment 4 bases; nucleotides outside the gene matches: 4. This clonotype was sampled from a female donor in good health, enrolled as a control in a pregnancy study. The chain employs TRBV29-1 and TRBJ2-3; 14 bases align to TRBD2. The sequenced sample was peripheral blood, obtained in the first trimester of pregnancy. CDR3 in amino acids: CSVAGLAGGADTQYF. In DNA form, the CDR3 reads TGCAGCGTTGCTGGACTAGCGGGAGGAGCAGATACGCAGTATTTT.